The rows below give T cell receptor beta chains drawn from one sample of a study of CD8 T cells in ankylosing spondylitis. TCRdb itself ran the 5' RACE reads through MiXCR, one entry per CDR3 protein. The table shows 35,000 to 40,000 distinct CDR3 sequences, with 16% occurring only once. Sequencing was done on a sample of blood. The receptor set was obtained from a male donor with ankylosing spondylitis or in good health (not recorded which). Each CDR3 is given with its conserved first and last residue. A D gene is named only where the DNA matches it firmly. Clone size is given for some rows only: seen once, a few or many times, or a class if the clone is expanded.

CDR3 protein,CDR3 DNA,V gene,D gene,clone size,J gene
CASSPGTSGRFPHEQYF,TGCGCCAGCAGCCCCGGGACTAGCGGGAGATTCCCTCACGAGCAGTACTTC,TRBV4-1,TRBD2,few,TRBJ2-7
CASSSRDRTGLLFF,TGTGCCAGCAGCTCCCGGGACAGGACAGGGTTATTGTTCTTC,TRBV7-2,TRBD1,few,TRBJ2-1
CASVEPGTQYNEQFF,TGCGCCAGCGTTGAACCCGGGACACAATACAATGAGCAGTTCTTC,TRBV5-1,-,-,TRBJ2-1
CASSYFGRNTEAFF,TGTGCCAGCAGTTACTTCGGACGGAACACTGAAGCTTTCTTT,TRBV6-5,-,few,TRBJ1-1
CASSYGRTGSADTQYF,TGTGCCAGCAGTTACGGAAGGACTGGATCCGCAGATACGCAGTATTTT,TRBV7-9,-,few,TRBJ2-3
CASSPDDTSGNTGELFF,TGTGCCAGCAGCCCAGATGATACTAGCGGGAACACCGGGGAGCTGTTTTTT,TRBV4-2,TRBD2,-,TRBJ2-2
CSARDFRTGLAKNIQYF,TGCAGTGCTAGAGATTTCAGAACAGGTCTAGCCAAAAACATTCAGTACTTC,TRBV20-1,-,few,TRBJ2-4
CASSYLGGQSNEKLFF,TGCGCCAGCAGCTACCTCGGGGGGCAGAGTAATGAAAAACTGTTTTTT,TRBV5-1,-,-,TRBJ1-4
CASSKGKIYEQYF,TGTGCCAGCAGTAAAGGGAAGATCTACGAGCAGTACTTC,TRBV7-2,-,-,TRBJ2-7
CASSQTGSGGEKLFF,TGTGCCAGCAGCCAGACAGGGTCTGGGGGGGAAAAACTGTTTTTT,TRBV6-6,TRBD1,-,TRBJ1-4
CASSGGGADTQYF,TGTGCCAGCAGCGGGGGTGGGGCAGATACGCAGTATTTT,TRBV7-2,-,-,TRBJ2-3
CATSDPGFVGADTQYF,TGTGCCACCAGTGACCCGGGATTTGTAGGGGCAGATACGCAGTATTTT,TRBV24-1,-,-,TRBJ2-3
CASSLDGGVYNEQFF,TGTGCCAGCAGCTTAGACGGCGGGGTCTACAATGAGCAGTTCTTC,TRBV11-2,-,-,TRBJ2-1
CASSPGTSGIIHEQFF,TGTGCCAGCAGCCCAGGGACTAGCGGGATCATCCATGAGCAGTTCTTC,TRBV6-2/TRBV6-3,TRBD2,few,TRBJ2-1
CASSFGGGTDTQYF,TGTGCCAGCAGCTTTGGCGGGGGCACAGATACGCAGTATTTT,TRBV7-2,-,few,TRBJ2-3
CSAANANTGELFF,TGCAGCGCAGCGAACGCGAACACCGGGGAGCTGTTTTTT,TRBV29-1,-,few,TRBJ2-2
CSAPNRGRTDTQYF,TGCAGTGCCCCGAACAGGGGACGGACAGATACGCAGTATTTT,TRBV20-1,TRBD1,few,TRBJ2-3
CASSPAPPGKLFF,TGTGCCAGCAGTCCCGCTCCCCCAGGAAAACTGTTTTTT,TRBV28,-,few,TRBJ1-4
CASSLARPTVNTEAFF,TGTGCCAGCAGCTTAGCGAGACCCACAGTGAACACTGAAGCTTTCTTT,TRBV7-2,-,-,TRBJ1-1
CASSITNTGELFF,TGTGCCAGCAGTATCACGAACACCGGGGAGCTGTTTTTT,TRBV28,-,once,TRBJ2-2
CASNRRGQDSFF,TGTGCCAGCAACCGCCGGGGACAGGACTCGTTCTTC,TRBV7-2,TRBD1,-,TRBJ2-1
CASTSLGSGANVLTF,TGTGCCAGCACCTCGCTGGGCTCTGGGGCCAACGTCCTGACTTTC,TRBV28,-,-,TRBJ2-6
CASSYSGGYNEQFF,TGTGCCAGCAGCTATAGCGGGGGCTACAATGAGCAGTTCTTC,TRBV7-2,TRBD2,-,TRBJ2-1
CASSSGLARNTGELFF,TGCGCCAGCAGCTCGGGACTAGCGAGAAACACCGGGGAGCTGTTTTTT,TRBV5-1,TRBD2,few,TRBJ2-2
CASSDYEQYF,TGTGCCAGCAGCGACTACGAGCAGTACTTC,TRBV9,-,few,TRBJ2-7
CASSLLSRGGRGDTQYF,TGTGCCAGCAGCTTATTGTCACGCGGGGGTCGGGGAGATACGCAGTATTTT,TRBV5-6,TRBD2,many,TRBJ2-3
CASSLAGAAFAEQFF,TGCGCCAGCAGCTTGGCAGGGGCCGCCTTCGCTGAGCAGTTCTTC,TRBV5-1,-,-,TRBJ2-1
CASSLGGRLDTQYF,TGTGCCAGCAGTTTAGGAGGCCGACTGGATACGCAGTATTTT,TRBV27,-,-,TRBJ2-3
CASSSEDGYNEQFF,TGTGCCAGCAGCTCCGAGGACGGCTACAATGAGCAGTTCTTC,TRBV5-4,-,-,TRBJ2-1
CASSMREGEKLFF,TGTGCCAGCAGCATGAGGGAAGGTGAAAAACTGTTTTTT,TRBV11-1,-,-,TRBJ1-4
CSVDGQQSSYNEQFF,TGCAGCGTTGACGGACAGCAGAGCTCCTACAATGAGCAGTTCTTC,TRBV29-1,-,-,TRBJ2-1
CASSLSQGVPREQYF,TGTGCCAGCAGTTTAAGTCAGGGGGTCCCCCGCGAGCAGTACTTC,TRBV12-3/TRBV12-4,TRBD1,-,TRBJ2-7
CASSYPRDKKREFDEQFF,TGTGCCAGCAGTTACCCCCGGGACAAAAAGCGGGAGTTTGATGAGCAGTTCTTC,TRBV6-2/TRBV6-3,TRBD2,few,TRBJ2-1
CASSAGLTTDTQYF,TGTGCCAGCAGCGCCGGACTTACGACAGATACGCAGTATTTT,TRBV11-3,-,-,TRBJ2-3
CSAHSLPYNEQFF,TGCAGTGCGCACAGCCTTCCCTACAATGAGCAGTTCTTC,TRBV20-1,-,few,TRBJ2-1
CASSPTGRSYEQYF,TGCGCCAGCAGCCCGACAGGGAGGTCATACGAGCAGTACTTC,TRBV5-1,-,few,TRBJ2-7
CASSQGGLDTGELFF,TGCGCCAGCAGCCAAGGCGGACTTGACACCGGGGAGCTGTTTTTT,TRBV4-3,-,few,TRBJ2-2
CASSLERGRDNEQFF,TGTGCCAGCAGCTTAGAAAGAGGCAGAGACAATGAGCAGTTCTTC,TRBV7-9,-,medium-sized,TRBJ2-1
CSARMGEGKNIQYF,TGCAGTGCTAGAATGGGGGAAGGAAAAAACATTCAGTACTTC,TRBV20-1,-,-,TRBJ2-4
CASSTGMKETQYF,TGTGCCAGCAGTACAGGGATGAAGGAGACCCAGTACTTC,TRBV2,-,few,TRBJ2-5
CASSLQGASSTDTQYF,TGTGCCAGCAGCTTGCAAGGGGCTAGCAGCACAGATACGCAGTATTTT,TRBV9,-,-,TRBJ2-3
CASMPIPFF,TGTGCCAGCATGCCCATCCCGTTCTTC,TRBV7-3,-,-,TRBJ2-1
CASSLTGLAGADTQYF,TGCGCCAGCAGCTTGACCGGACTAGCGGGAGCAGATACGCAGTATTTT,TRBV5-1,TRBD2,-,TRBJ2-3
CSARYRGAEAFF,TGCAGTGCTAGATACAGGGGCGCTGAAGCTTTCTTT,TRBV20-1,TRBD1,few,TRBJ1-1
CSVEAQGAKFNYGYTF,TGCAGCGTTGAAGCACAGGGGGCGAAATTTAACTATGGCTACACCTTC,TRBV29-1,TRBD1,few,TRBJ1-2